The T cell receptor beta chain described here comes from a study of identical twins. CDR3 length: 14 residues. Trimming took off 6 bases at V and 0 bases at J, with 12 bases between the two ends. This clonotype was seen at least ten times. Its antigen remains unidentified. Study outcomes and limitations: There were fewer insertions in abundant cord blood beta clonotypes, but memory repertoires showed no such pattern. Excess low generation probability was seen in twin-shared out-of-frame alpha sequences.

TCRdb ran MiXCR on the 5' RACE reads and lists one entry per CDR3 protein. The sample lists 450,000 or so distinct CDR3 sequences, roughly an eighth occurring once. These data also formed part of another study, on yellow fever vaccine responses in identical twins.

The TCR was taken from a woman between 18 and 29 years old in good health. The V call is TRBV12-3 or TRBV12-4, the J call TRBJ2-7; a possible D gene is TRBD2 (6 bases). Specimen: CD4+ T cells sorted from blood. CDR3 protein: CASSRLGSSYEQYF. The DNA for the CDR3 is TGTGCCAGCAGCCGACTAGGGAGCTCCTACGAGCAGTACTTC.